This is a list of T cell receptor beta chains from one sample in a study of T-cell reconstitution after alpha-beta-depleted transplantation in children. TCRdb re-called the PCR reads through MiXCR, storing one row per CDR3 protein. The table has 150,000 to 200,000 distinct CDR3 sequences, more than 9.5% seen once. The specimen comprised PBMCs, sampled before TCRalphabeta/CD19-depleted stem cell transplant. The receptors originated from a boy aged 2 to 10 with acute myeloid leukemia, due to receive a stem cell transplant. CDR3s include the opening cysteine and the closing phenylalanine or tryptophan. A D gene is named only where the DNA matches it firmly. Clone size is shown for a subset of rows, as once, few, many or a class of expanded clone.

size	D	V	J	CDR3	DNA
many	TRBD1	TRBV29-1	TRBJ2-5	CSVERWTGETQYF	TGCAGCGTGGAGAGATGGACAGGGGAGACCCAGTACTTC
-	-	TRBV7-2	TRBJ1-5	CASSYWGDQPQHF	TGTGCCAGCAGCTACTGGGGTGACCAGCCCCAGCATTTT
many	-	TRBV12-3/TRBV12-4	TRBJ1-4	CASSRTPNEKLFF	TGTGCCAGCAGTCGGACACCAAATGAAAAACTGTTTTTT
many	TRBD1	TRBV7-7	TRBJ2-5	CASSSTGVRETQYF	TGTGCCAGCAGTTCAACAGGGGTGCGCGAGACCCAGTACTTC
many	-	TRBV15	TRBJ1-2	CATSRDVDGYTF	TGTGCCACCAGCAGAGACGTGGACGGCTACACCTTC
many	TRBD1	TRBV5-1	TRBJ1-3	CASSLVWTGGSSGNTIYF	TGCGCCAGCAGCTTGGTTTGGACAGGGGGCTCTTCTGGAAACACCATATATTTT
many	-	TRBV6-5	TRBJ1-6	CASSYGTDDSPLHF	TGTGCCAGCAGTTATGGGACTGATGACTCACCCCTCCACTTT
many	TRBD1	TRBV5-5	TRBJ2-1	CASSFRDRQYNEQFF	TGTGCCAGCAGCTTCCGGGACAGGCAATACAATGAGCAGTTCTTC
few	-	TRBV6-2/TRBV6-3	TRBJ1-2	CASSYSFLRKDGYTF	TGTGCCAGCAGTTACTCGTTTCTCCGAAAAGATGGCTACACCTTC
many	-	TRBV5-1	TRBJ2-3	CASSPAGAGESDTQYF	TGCGCCAGCAGCCCCGCCGGGGCCGGGGAATCAGATACGCAGTATTTT
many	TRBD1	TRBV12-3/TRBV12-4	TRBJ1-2	CASSRTRDSYYGYTF	TGTGCCAGCAGCCGAACAAGGGACAGTTACTATGGCTACACCTTC
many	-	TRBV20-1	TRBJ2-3	CSAIPREPSTDTQYF	TGCAGTGCTATCCCACGGGAGCCAAGCACAGATACGCAGTATTTT
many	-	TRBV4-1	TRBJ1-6	CASRDFSGGNSPLHF	TGCGCCAGCCGGGATTTCAGTGGGGGTAATTCACCCCTCCACTTT
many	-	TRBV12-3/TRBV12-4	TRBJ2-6	CASISGVLRIGANVLTF	TGTGCCAGCATTTCGGGGGTTCTAAGGATTGGGGCCAACGTCCTGACTTTC
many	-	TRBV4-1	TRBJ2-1	CASSQDSAYNEQFF	TGCGCCAGCAGCCAAGACTCGGCCTACAATGAGCAGTTCTTC
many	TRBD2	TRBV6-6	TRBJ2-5	CASSWTSGRVETQYF	TGTGCCAGCAGTTGGACTAGCGGGAGGGTCGAGACCCAGTACTTC
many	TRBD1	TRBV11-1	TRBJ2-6	CASSSDVTGGVSGANVLTF	TGTGCCAGCAGCTCAGACGTGACAGGGGGCGTTTCTGGGGCCAACGTCCTGACTTTC
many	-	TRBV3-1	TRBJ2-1	CASSQDTGLYNEQFF	TGTGCCAGCAGCCAAGATACAGGGCTGTACAATGAGCAGTTCTTC
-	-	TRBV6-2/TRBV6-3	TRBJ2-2	CASSSRGELVAGELFF	TGTGCCAGCAGTAGTCGCGGGGAGCTAGTGGCCGGGGAGCTGTTTTTT
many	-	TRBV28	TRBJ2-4	CASSFGGTAKNIQYF	TGTGCCAGCAGTTTCGGGGGTACGGCCAAAAACATTCAGTACTTC
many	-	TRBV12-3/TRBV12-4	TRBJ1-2	CASNSGGSNYGYTF	TGTGCCAGCAACTCTGGGGGCAGTAACTATGGCTACACCTTC
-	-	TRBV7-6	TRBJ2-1	CASSPPPSGEEQFF	TGTGCCAGCAGCCCTCCCCCCTCGGGAGAAGAGCAGTTCTTC
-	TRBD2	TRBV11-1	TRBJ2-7	CASSPLNPGTSGRIYEQYF	TGTGCCAGCAGCCCTTTAAACCCCGGGACTAGCGGGAGGATCTACGAGCAGTACTTC
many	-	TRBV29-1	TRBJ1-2	CSVASRTDNYGYTF	TGCAGCGTAGCGAGCAGGACAGATAACTATGGCTACACCTTC
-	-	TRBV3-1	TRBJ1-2	CASSQFDNYGYTF	TGTGCCAGCAGCCAATTCGATAACTATGGCTACACCTTC
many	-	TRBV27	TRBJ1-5	CASSLGTYQPQHF	TGTGCCAGCAGTTTGGGCACCTATCAGCCCCAGCATTTT
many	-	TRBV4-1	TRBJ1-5	CASSQDPRGRSNQPQHF	TGCGCCAGCAGCCAAGATCCAAGGGGCCGAAGCAATCAGCCCCAGCATTTT
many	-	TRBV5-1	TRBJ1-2	CASSLFDAGFTYGYTF	TGCGCCAGCAGCTTGTTTGACGCAGGGTTTACCTATGGCTACACCTTC
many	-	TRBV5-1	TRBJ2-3	CASSSQSDTQYF	TGCGCCAGCAGCTCACAATCGGATACGCAGTATTTT
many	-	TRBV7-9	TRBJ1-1	CASSLVSENTEAFF	TGTGCCAGCAGCTTAGTTTCGGAGAACACTGAAGCTTTCTTT
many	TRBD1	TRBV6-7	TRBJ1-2	CASSYLTGDDYGYTF	TGTGCCAGCAGTTACTTGACAGGGGACGACTATGGCTACACCTTC
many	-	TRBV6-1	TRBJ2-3	CASTRLRNGGDTQYF	TGTGCCAGCACCCGTCTCAGGAACGGGGGAGATACGCAGTATTTT
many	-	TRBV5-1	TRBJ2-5	CASSGVILETQYF	TGCGCCAGCAGCGGGGTGATATTGGAGACCCAGTACTTC
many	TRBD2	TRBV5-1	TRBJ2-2	CASSRTGLAGELFF	TGCGCCAGCAGCCGAACCGGACTAGCGGGGGAGCTGTTTTTT
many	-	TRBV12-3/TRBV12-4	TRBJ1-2	CASSLGPGAEYGYTF	TGTGCCAGCAGTTTAGGCCCGGGGGCGGAGTATGGCTACACCTTC